The T cell receptor beta chain under discussion was sequenced for a study of beta chain features in type 1 diabetes (dated by TCRdb to the late 2010s). Context from the whole study: No differences in mean age, gender distribution, total cell number or subset yield were found between patients and healthy donors. Across all samples, about 110 million sorted cells were examined, and cell number per subset correlated strongly with RNA yield. In the study, recently diagnosed type 1 diabetes patients and matched healthy donors were compared on the TCRB repertoires of their sorted circulating CD4+ T cell subsets. Regulatory and stem cell-like memory subsets were obtained from only 8 patients and about eight healthy donors, while naive and central memory subsets were obtained from all 30 or so donors. Study-wide conclusions, independent of this receptor: Because cDNA rather than genomic DNA was sequenced, highly expressing activated cells could have been over-represented, although no difference in activation and CD3 levels was found between groups. Naive, central memory and regulatory TCRB repertoires appeared to be more alike among patients than among healthy donors. Patients with type 1 diabetes made fewer insertions and deleted more nucleotides at VDJ recombination sites, implying thymic rearrangement abnormalities. In all four CD4+ subsets, TCRB CDR3 length was moderately but significantly shorter in type 1 diabetes patients. Shorter templates might have been favored by PCR, but patient and control samples were amplified and corrected together, so both groups would have been affected equally by any skew. Only small numbers of individuals were included in the HLA sub-analyses, which left unresolved whether HLA type had any influence on TCRB rearrangement.

A single peripheral blood draw of roughly 0.11 L on average was collected from each donor into heparinised tubes. Naive, central memory, regulatory and stem cell-like memory CD4+ T cells were sorted on a BD FACSAria II using a panel including CD45RO, CCR7, CD25, CD127, CD95 and CD27. Every sorted population had a purity above 95%. PBMCs were isolated right away by Lymphoprep density gradient centrifugation and were stained directly, without culture. To minimize batch effects, samples were stained and sorted in pairs, one healthy donor with one patient per experiment. The germline V gene (reference sequence) sets CDR1 to SGHNT and CDR2 to YYREEE. The CDR3 goes from the cysteine to the phenylalanine over 18 residues. The entry retains the CDR3 DNA only, 54 bases that are in frame from base 1. V drops 0 bases and J drops 1 base, leaving 18 bases in between. The entire isolated RNA was reverse transcribed using the High Capacity cDNA Reverse Transcription Kit, and thus expressed TCRB transcripts were sequenced. Deep immunoSEQ sequencing was applied to naive, central memory and regulatory T cell samples, giving an average of about 3.6 million total reads per sample. After sorted cells were lysed in RLT buffer, RNA was extracted with DNase-treated RNeasy Micro or Mini kits, with the choice depending on cell number. To prevent cross-contamination, every cell subset was processed on its own, while patient and healthy donor samples were processed together. The immunoSEQ multiplex PCR was used to amplify TCRB sequences from cDNA, yielding 87-bp fragments that span the CDR3 region. Sequencing of the amplicons was done on the Illumina HiSeq platform. The source study handled its data this way. PCR bias was corrected computationally using synthetic template baselines, and reads within Hamming distance 2 were collapsed, with unmergeable singletons discarded. Reads were aligned to IMGT to assign V, D and J genes, CDR3 length, and insertions or deletions at six rearrangement sites. Clonotype counts were normalized to sorted cell number within each subset before computing true diversity and Gini coefficients with the tcR R package. The overlap coefficient, calculated on TCRB nucleotide sequences, was used to quantify repertoire sharing. The source is immuneACCESS, and TCRdb retained only in-frame sequences with V and J called. Part of the clones is not carried over; for the studies checked, unresolved V genes explain less than half of this, and the remainder is unexplained. That table supplies the V and J calls and clone size; D and trimming were determined from the DNA. For this sample the table gives a few hundred thousand clones, of which under 13% were detected only once. The top ten hold approximately 1.3% of the sample.

This clone was counted at least ten times. Its antigen is unknown. No base quality values were provided; no much bigger clone lies one nucleotide off. The clonotype originates from a man younger than 30 in good health. The receptor chain draws on TRBV5-4 and TRBJ2-3; the D segment cannot be called with confidence. What was sequenced was central memory CD4+ T cells from blood. The CDR3 region reads CASSLGVPRRLGTDTQYF. The DNA reads as follows: TGTGCCAGCAGCTTGGGGGTGCCGAGACGGCTAGGCACAGATACGCAGTATTTT.